A single sample is the source of the 25 T cell receptor beta chains below, sequenced in a study of blood T cell repertoires in COVID-19 (dated by TCRdb to the early 2020s). The library was obtained by the immunoSEQ multiplex PCR assay. TCRdb retrieved this table from immuneACCESS and kept in-frame rearrangements only. Not all clones are present; in checked studies, unresolved V genes account for under half, and no reason is known for the remainder. The sample table lists about 220,000 clones, around three quarters of them with a count of one. The ten largest account for 7.2% of the sample. The sample consisted of peripheral blood. These receptors originate from a woman in her 70s with acute or convalescent COVID-19.

The V and J genes are TRBV6-4 and TRBJ2-1; 7 nucleotides align to TRBD2. V lost 4 bases to trimming and J lost 0 bases; unmatched junction nucleotides: 0. CDR1 is MRHNA and CDR2 is SNTAGT in the germline V gene. The CDR3 runs to 14 residues. CDR3 in DNA: TGTGCCAGCAGTGCGGGGGGCTCCTACAATGAGCAGTTCTTC. This sequence encodes CASSAGGSYNEQFF.

This chain links TRBV2 with TRBJ2-5; a possible D gene is TRBD2 (7 bases). V was trimmed by 3 bases and J by 11 bases, leaving 10 bases between them. The germline gives CDR1 SNHLY, CDR2 FYNNEI. The CDR3 has 11 residues. CDR3 sequence reads: CASSERGTQYF. The CDR3 nucleotides read TGTGCCAGCAGTGAGCGGGGGACACAGTACTTC.

This clone occurred once. This sequence joins TRBV6-2 or TRBV6-3 and TRBJ1-2; D perhaps matches TRBD1 (6 bases). Deletions cut 4 bases from V and 5 bases from J, with 8 bases between. CDR1 is MNHEY and CDR2 is SVGEGT in the germline V gene. This CDR3 has 12 amino acids. CDR3 protein: CASSSDRYGYTF. CDR3 DNA: TGTGCCAGCAGTTCGGACAGATATGGCTACACCTTC.

This chain links TRBV6-1 with TRBJ1-3; no reliable D call. Germline values: CDR1 MNHNS, CDR2 SASEGT. V was clipped by 1 base and J by 0 bases, with 19 bases between them. CDR3 length: 19 residues. Written as DNA, the CDR3 is TGTGCCAGCAGTGAAGGGCGGGGTTTCTCACTCCCCTCTGGAAACACCATATATTTT. Its protein is CASSEGRGFSLPSGNTIYF.

DNA of the CDR3: TGTGCCAGTAGTACCCTCGGGACGGGGGGCGAGACCCAGTACTTC. This gives the protein CASSTLGTGGETQYF. The chain joins TRBV19 to TRBJ2-5, with a possible D match to TRBD2 (7 bases). There are 15 residues in the CDR3. Trimming cost V 4 bases and J 5 bases, with 17 bases left between them. Germline lookup yields CDR1 LNHDA and CDR2 SQIVND (reference sequence).

The rearrangement joins TRBV10-1 to TRBJ1-1, with D possibly TRBD1 on 5 matching bases. With 3 bases removed from V and 1 base from J, the gap between germline ends came to 12 bases. The CDR3 is 15 amino acids. Germline V CDR1 and CDR2: WNHNN, SYGVQD (reference sequence). The CDR3 reads CASSDHGQANTEAFF. The CDR3 DNA reads as TGCGCCAGCAGTGACCACGGACAAGCGAACACTGAAGCTTTCTTT.

The chain links TRBV6-2 or TRBV6-3 to TRBJ1-3; weak D call: TRBD1 (5 bases). V dropped 2 bases and J dropped 0 bases, with 11 bases sitting between them. The CDR3 sequence is 16 residues long. CDR1 is MNHEY, CDR2 SVGEGT, per germline. The CDR3 sequence: CASSYAHRTSGNTIYF. Here the CDR3 DNA reads TGTGCCAGCAGTTACGCGCACAGGACCTCTGGAAACACCATATATTTT.

This clone was seen more than once but under ten times. This chain uses TRBV7-8 with TRBJ1-5, with 7 bases lining up with TRBD1. The trim removed 5 bases at V and 2 bases at J, leaving 9 bases unmatched. Germline V gene lookup returns CDR1 SGHVS and CDR2 FQNEAQ. The CDR3 covers 16 residues. The CDR3 region is CASSPDYRGRNQPQHF. The CDR3 nucleotides read TGTGCCAGCAGCCCAGATTACAGGGGTCGCAATCAGCCCCAGCATTTT.

Only a few counts were recorded for this clone. This chain uses TRBV14 with TRBJ1-2; maybe TRBD1 (5 bases). Trimming took off 4 bases at V and 8 bases at J, with 14 bases between the two ends. Germline CDR1 and CDR2: SGHDN and FVKESK. The CDR3 has 13 amino acids. DNA for the CDR3: TGTGCCAGCAGCCCCCGAAGGGGTGGAGGCTACACCTTC. The encoded protein is CASSPRRGGGYTF.

The chain couples TRBV7-2 to TRBJ1-4; no clear D gene. V was pared by 1 base and J by 4 bases, with 16 bases between. CDR1 is SGHTA, CDR2 FQGNSA, per germline. The CDR3 sequence is 17 residues long. The CDR3 loop reads CASSLGGPGTSNEKLFF. The CDR3 bases are TGTGCCAGCAGCTTAGGTGGTCCGGGTACGAGTAATGAAAAACTGTTTTTT.

The V call is TRBV5-6, the J call TRBJ1-4; 9 positions match TRBD1. Looked up from germline, CDR1 is SGHDT and CDR2 is YYEEEE. V lost 4 bases and J lost 7; bases outside the gene matches: 8. This CDR3 is 15 amino acids long. CDR3 DNA: TGTGCCAGCAGCGCCAGACCGGGACAGGGTGAAAAACTGTTTTTT. It translates to CASSARPGQGEKLFF.

The chain employs TRBV6-5 and TRBJ1-1, with D maybe TRBD1 (6 bases). Germline lookup yields CDR1 MNHEY and CDR2 SVGAGI. The V end lost 0 bases, the J end lost 4 bases, and 12 bases lay between the germline ends. The CDR3 extends over 15 amino acids. The CDR3, as DNA: TGTGCCAGCAGTTACTCGAACAGGGTCCCCACTGAAGCTTTCTTT. It encodes CASSYSNRVPTEAFF.

The chain is built from TRBV7-6 and TRBJ1-1; D call uncertain. Trimming removed 5 bases at V and 2 bases at J, with 9 bases between. CDR1 SGHVS and CDR2 FNYEAQ come from the germline V gene. CDR3 length: 13 amino acids. The CDR3 bases are TGTGCCAGCAGCCGACTCTTTAACACTGAAGCTTTCTTT. Protein: CASSRLFNTEAFF.

This clone was counted once. The V gene is TRBV11-3, the J gene TRBJ2-2; 9 positions agree with TRBD1. Germline assignment: CDR1 SGHNT and CDR2 YENEEA. The CDR3 extends over 15 amino acids. J gave up 5 bases and V 3 bases, and 4 bases lay outside the gene matches. The CDR3 reads CASSFGQGRTGELFF. The CDR3 DNA sequence: TGTGCCAGCAGCTTTGGACAGGGGCGGACCGGGGAGCTGTTTTTT.

The chain joins TRBV4-1 to TRBJ2-1; 7 bases align to TRBD1. The CDR3 loop spans 15 amino acids. V was clipped by 4 bases and J by 5 bases; unmatched bases: 8. Germline V CDR1 and CDR2: MGHRA, YSYEKL. The CDR3 here is CASSPTGETNNEQFF. DNA for the CDR3: TGCGCCAGCAGCCCTACAGGGGAGACCAACAATGAGCAGTTCTTC.

This rearrangement joins TRBV5-4 to TRBJ2-2; maybe TRBD1 (6 bases). The CDR3 is 15 amino acids. Trimming removed 0 bases from V and 6 bases from J, with 12 bases in between. CDR1 SGHNT and CDR2 YYREEE come from the germline V gene (reference sequence). CDR3 loop: CASSLVRGIAGELFF. The CDR3 DNA reads TGTGCCAGCAGCTTGGTCAGGGGTATCGCCGGGGAGCTGTTTTTT.

The table lists this clone with a count of one. The chain recombines TRBV5-8 with TRBJ2-7; the match to TRBD1 covers 8 bases. V dropped 4 bases and J dropped 3; count of bases not matched to a gene: 6. The CDR3 covers 14 residues. The germline gives CDR1 SGHTS, CDR2 YDEGEE. CDR3 bases: TGTGCCAGCAGCCCGACAGGGGTACGCTACGAGCAGTACTTC. Residues: CASSPTGVRYEQYF.

With respect to this clone: Other DNA sequences in the sample encode the same CDR3. The chain is built from TRBV5-1 and TRBJ1-3, with TRBD1 matching over 8 bases. V shed 0 bases and J 0 bases; nucleotides not matched to a gene: 5. CDR1 and CDR2 (germline): SGHRS, YFSETQ. The CDR3 length is 17 residues. The CDR3 DNA sequence: TGCGCCAGCAGCTTGGGCGGGACAGGTGGCTCTGGAAACACCATATATTTT. Translation gives CASSLGGTGGSGNTIYF.

This chain uses TRBV25-1 with TRBJ1-4, with D unclear. Trimming took off 3 bases at V and 7 bases at J, with 12 bases between the two ends. Germline V gene data show CDR1 as MGHDK and CDR2 as SYGVNS. This CDR3 spans 14 amino acids. This chain's CDR3 is CASSEAGKVEKLFF. The CDR3 DNA reads as TGTGCCAGCAGTGAGGCGGGGAAGGTTGAAAAACTGTTTTTT.

The V and J genes are TRBV10-3 and TRBJ2-1, with 8 nucleotides matching TRBD1. Germline V lookup: CDR1 ENHRY, CDR2 SYGVKD. This CDR3 is 13 amino acids long. The ends lost 5 bases at V and 6 bases at J; junction bases unmatched: 3. CDR3 in DNA: TGTGCCATCAGTTTGGACAGGGTCAATGAGCAGTTCTTC. It yields the protein CAISLDRVNEQFF.

This chain connects TRBV7-9 to TRBJ2-3; 8 bases agree with TRBD2. The CDR3 runs 16 residues. V gave up 6 bases and J gave up 0 bases; unmatched junction bases: 8. The germline V gene encodes CDR1 SEHNR and CDR2 FQNEAQ (reference sequence). The CDR3 here is CASSLRGGTSTDTQYF. The CDR3 DNA sequence: TGTGCCAGCAGTCTACGCGGGGGGACTAGCACAGATACGCAGTATTTT.

This rearrangement joins TRBV7-2 to TRBJ1-6; possibly TRBD1 for D (5 bases). The CDR3 is 15 amino acids. Germline lookup yields CDR1 SGHTA and CDR2 FQGNSA. V lost 4 bases to trimming and J lost 4 bases, with 11 bases between them. CDR3 residues: CASSYVTAYNSPLHF. In nucleotides, the CDR3 is TGTGCCAGCAGCTACGTGACAGCTTATAATTCACCCCTCCACTTT.

This clone was seen a few times. The chain employs TRBV21-1 and TRBJ1-3; whether TRBD1, the table's D call, matches the DNA was not checked. TRBV21-1 is flagged as a pseudogene. The CDR3 has 16 residues. CDR3 coding DNA: TGTGCCAGCAGCAAGAACAGGGCCCTCTCTGGAAACACCATATATTTT. Its translation: CASSKNRALSGNTIYF.

Details on this clone: Other DNA sequences in this specimen translate into the identical CDR3. The V gene is TRBV3-1 (or the pseudogene TRBV3-2), the J gene TRBJ1-1; TRBD1 is a possible D gene (6 bases). V was clipped by 1 base and J by 4 bases, with 7 bases between them. The CDR3 consists of 13 residues. Per the germline V gene, CDR1 is LGHDT and CDR2 is YNNKEL (reference sequence). The CDR3 sequence is CASSQGGGTEAFF. The CDR3 DNA reads as TGTGCCAGCAGCCAAGGAGGGGGCACTGAAGCTTTCTTT.

The chain links TRBV3-1 (or the pseudogene TRBV3-2) to TRBJ1-2, with a possible D match to TRBD1 (6 bases). V dropped 1 base and J dropped 8 bases, with 11 bases sitting between them. This CDR3 contains 13 residues. Germline V gene lookup returns CDR1 LGHDT and CDR2 YNNKEL (reference sequence). The CDR3 DNA follows: TGTGCCAGCAGCCAAGGACAGGAAGGGGGCTACACCTTC. Encoded protein: CASSQGQEGGYTF.